The clone carrying this T cell receptor beta chain has only one observation. This record belongs to a study of blood T cell repertoires in COVID-19. Study details: From the United States, Italy and Spain came samples of acute and convalescent COVID-19. T cells, B-cell-depleted T cells, or PBMCs provided the cDNA or gDNA that served as material.

As originally analysed: Amplification from reference gene primers served as the basis for estimated nucleated cell counts. Repertoires were generated with immunoSEQ multiplex PCR, while TCRdb's copy carries only in-frame clones and drops some. The DNA gave D and trimming, while V, J and clone size come from that table. The top ten hold 2.5% to 3% of the sample, which has fewer than 350,000 clones, about four fifths seen once. The sample taken for sequencing was peripheral blood. The sequence came from a woman in her sixties or seventies with active or convalescent COVID-19.

CDR3 sequence: CASSLQRGGADTQYF. The CDR3 coding sequence is TGTGCCAGCAGCTTGCAGCGGGGGGGTGCAGATACGCAGTATTTT. This chain links TRBV5-4 with TRBJ2-3; TRBD2 matches 10 bases. The V segment lost 1 base and the J segment 4 bases; nucleotides outside the gene matches: 3. The CDR3 contains 15 residues. The germline CDR1 and CDR2 sequences are SGHNT and YYREEE (reference sequence).